The 26 T cell receptor beta chains below were found in one sample sequenced in a study of response to subunit inactivated influenza vaccine. TCRdb recomputed calls from the RT-PCR reads with MiXCR, one row per CDR3 protein. This sample has a few hundred thousand distinct CDR3 sequences, with 20% to 25% found just once. Here the sequenced sample was PBMCs from blood, taken less than 22 months after vaccination. These receptors were collected from a man in his fifties or sixties who received an inactivated influenza vaccine.

The CDR3 nucleotides are TGTGCCAGCAGCTTGGATTTCGGGAGGAACTATGGCTACACCTTC. This codes for CASSLDFGRNYGYTF. V usage is TRBV7-9 and J usage is TRBJ1-2, with D hard to call. The germline CDR1 and CDR2 sequences are SEHNR and FQNEAQ (reference sequence). The CDR3 has 15 residues. Trimming left V 3 bases short and J 2 bases short, with 13 bases between.

There are a few counts of this clonotype. The rearrangement joins TRBV4-3 to TRBJ1-4; D remains unclear. CDR3 length: 18 amino acids. Per the germline V gene, CDR1 is LGHNA and CDR2 is YSLEER. The V end was cut by 4 bases, the J end by 0 bases, with 18 bases between. This CDR3 is CASSLRPGEGATNEKLFF. The CDR3 nucleotides are TGCGCCAGCAGCCTCAGACCGGGAGAGGGTGCAACTAATGAAAAACTGTTTTTT.

The chain recombines TRBV7-2 with TRBJ1-2, with no clear D. The CDR3 has 15 amino acids. The ends were cut back, 1 base at V and 1 base at J, with 10 bases in the middle. The germline V gene has CDR1 SGHTA and CDR2 FQGNSA. CDR3 loop: CASSLGQPLNYGYTF. The CDR3 nucleotides read TGTGCCAGCAGCTTAGGTCAGCCACTTAACTATGGCTACACCTTC.

The chain carries TRBV7-9 and TRBJ2-7, with D hard to call. V shed 4 bases and J shed 1 base, with 8 bases lying between them. CDR1 is SEHNR, CDR2 FQNEAQ, per germline (reference sequence). This CDR3 has 13 residues. The CDR3 nucleotides are TGTGCCAGCAGCTCAGACGGGTCCTACGAGCAGTACTTC. This translates into CASSSDGSYEQYF.

This clonotype showed up just a few times. The rearrangement joins TRBV29-1 to TRBJ2-7; TRBD2 is a possible D gene (6 bases). CDR1 and CDR2 from the germline V gene are SQVTM and ANQGSEA. The CDR3 extends over 11 amino acids. The V end lost 7 bases, the J end lost 3 bases, and 10 bases lay between the germline ends. Here the CDR3 reads CSAGTDYEQYF. The CDR3 DNA reads TGCAGCGCCGGGACTGACTACGAGCAGTACTTC.

The table lists this clonotype with many counts. The chain joins TRBV5-1 to TRBJ1-1; D perhaps matches TRBD1 (5 bases). CDR1 is SGHRS, CDR2 YFSETQ, per germline. This CDR3 spans 14 amino acids. V lost 0 bases to trimming and J lost 7 bases, with 13 bases between them. DNA for the CDR3: TGCGCCAGCAGCTTGGTGGCTGACAGAGGTGAAGCTTTCTTT. It yields the protein CASSLVADRGEAFF. Supplemented by reference TRBV5-1 and TRBJ1-1, the full variable domain reads KAGVTQTPRYLIKTRGQQVTLSCSPISGHRSVSWYQQTPGQGLQFLFEYFSETQRNKGNFPGRFSGRQFSNSRSEMNVSTLELGDSALYLCASSLVADRGEAFFGQGTRLTVV.

This clonotype was seen a few times. The J gene is TRBJ2-4, the V gene TRBV28; 8 bases are shared with TRBD2. The V gene end was trimmed by 6 bases and the J gene end by 3 bases; junction bases not matched to a gene: 13. This CDR3 contains 17 residues. Germline values: CDR1 MDHEN, CDR2 SYDVKM. CDR3 DNA sequence: TGTGCCAGCAGCCTACCCCCCGGGGGGGAAAGCAAAAACATTCAGTACTTC. Its protein product is CASSLPPGGESKNIQYF.

CDR3 in DNA: TGTGCCAGCAGCGGACAGGGCGGCAATTCACCCCTCCACTTT. Its protein is CASSGQGGNSPLHF. The chain combines TRBV3-1 with TRBJ1-6; 8 positions match TRBD1. This CDR3 spans 14 amino acids. V lost 5 bases, J lost 7 bases, and 4 bases stayed unmatched. CDR1 and CDR2 (germline): LGHDT, YNNKEL (reference sequence).

This clonotype was observed at least ten times. V usage is TRBV6-2 or TRBV6-3 and J usage is TRBJ1-5; no definite D call. This CDR3 is built from 14 residues. Germline V gene data show CDR1 as MNHEY and CDR2 as SVGEGT. V was clipped by 5 bases and J by 2 bases, with 10 bases between them. CDR3 bases: TGTGCCAGCAGTCCCCGGGCTGGCAATCAGCCCCAGCATTTT. Amino acids: CASSPRAGNQPQHF.

The genes are TRBV6-6 and TRBJ2-3; the D is unclear. The germline CDR1 and CDR2 sequences are MNHNY and SVGAGI (reference sequence). The CDR3 is made up of 12 amino acids. Trimming removed 6 bases at V and 2 bases at J, with 6 bases between. The CDR3 coding sequence is TGTGCCAGCAGGACCCACACAGATACGCAGTATTTT. This codes for CASRTHTDTQYF.

The chain employs TRBV25-1 and TRBJ2-1; D perhaps matches TRBD2 (6 bases). Germline V gives CDR1 MGHDK, CDR2 SYGVNS. This CDR3 contains 15 residues. The ends were cut back, 6 bases at V and 8 bases at J, with 20 bases in the middle. Here the CDR3 reads CASRPHGGLQYEQFF. The CDR3 DNA is TGTGCCAGCAGACCTCACGGGGGATTACAATATGAGCAGTTCTTC.

The chain recombines TRBV6-5 with TRBJ2-3; the D gene is possibly TRBD1 (5 bases). The germline V gene encodes CDR1 MNHEY and CDR2 SVGAGI. Deletions cut 6 bases from V and 6 bases from J, with 7 bases between. CDR3 size: 11 residues. The CDR3 DNA sequence: TGTGCCAGCAGGAAGGGGGATACGCAGTATTTT. Protein: CASRKGDTQYF.

The J gene is TRBJ2-7, the V gene TRBV7-8; no clear D gene. V lost 1 base and J 6 bases, leaving 7 bases between the germline ends. CDR1 and CDR2 (germline): SGHVS, FQNEAQ. CDR3 length equals 12 residues. The chain's CDR3 is CASSLDGREQYF. The CDR3 nucleotides are TGTGCCAGCAGCTTAGACGGGCGCGAGCAGTACTTC.

This chain uses TRBV4-2 with TRBJ2-5; 9 bases match TRBD2. This CDR3 spans 16 amino acids. J gave up 5 bases and V 0 bases, and 7 bases lay outside the gene matches. Germline lookup yields CDR1 LGHNA and CDR2 YNFKEQ. The CDR3 bases are TGTGCCAGCAGCCAAGATCCGGCGGGGGGGAAGGAGACCCAGTACTTC. Amino acid sequence: CASSQDPAGGKETQYF.

This clonotype was observed a handful of times. This chain links TRBV20-1 with TRBJ1-4; 9 bases agree with TRBD1. The CDR3 covers 15 residues. Trimming removed 3 bases from V and 8 bases from J; junction bases left unmatched: 10. The germline CDR1 and CDR2 sequences are DFQATT and SNEGSKA (reference sequence). In nucleotides, the CDR3 is TGCAGTGCTAGCGTTCTAGGACAGGGGAACGAAAAACTGTTTTTT. It codes for CSASVLGQGNEKLFF.

The chain uses TRBV28 and TRBJ1-1; no clear D. Trimming stripped 3 bases from V and 11 bases from J, with 19 bases between. CDR3 size: 14 residues. The germline CDR1 and CDR2 sequences are MDHEN and SYDVKM. CDR3 in amino acids: CASSFGYLTTTAFF. The CDR3 DNA reads as TGTGCCAGCAGTTTTGGCTACCTCACCACTACGGCTTTCTTT.

The V call is TRBV5-1, the J call TRBJ2-2; D gene unclear. V dropped 4 bases and J dropped 3 bases, with 13 bases sitting between them. Germline lookup yields CDR1 SGHRS and CDR2 YFSETQ. The CDR3 is made up of 15 amino acids. CDR3 protein: CASSLTDRHTGELFF. CDR3 DNA sequence: TGCGCCAGCAGCCTCACGGACCGACACACCGGGGAGCTGTTTTTT.

This clonotype was seen a few times. The CDR3 DNA is TGTGCCAGCAGACTTGGACCGAACTATGGCTACACCTTC. Protein: CASRLGPNYGYTF. This chain links TRBV3-1 with TRBJ1-2; D uncertain. CDR1 is LGHDT and CDR2 is YNNKEL in the germline V gene (reference sequence). V lost 6 bases, J lost 2 bases, and 10 bases lay in between. This CDR3 has 13 residues. The whole variable domain, remainder taken from reference TRBV3-1 and TRBJ1-2, is DTAVSQTPKYLVTQMGNDKSIKCEQNLGHDTMYWYKQDSKKFLKIMFSYNNKELIINETVPNRFSPKSPDKAHLNLHINSLELGDSAVYFCASRLGPNYGYTFGSGTRLTVV.

The genes are TRBV5-6 and TRBJ2-7; D may correspond to TRBD1 or TRBD2 (5 bases each). Germline CDR1 SGHDT, CDR2 YYEEEE. V was clipped by 3 bases and J by 6 bases, with 25 bases between them. CDR3 length: 17 amino acids. CDR3 DNA sequence: TGTGCCAGCAGCTCCCTGCAACGGGGCAGTCTCATCAGCGAGCAGTACTTC. Amino acid sequence: CASSSLQRGSLISEQYF.

This clonotype has a count of ten or more. The chain employs TRBV28 and TRBJ1-2; TRBD1 is a possible D gene (5 bases). V lost 6 bases, J lost 7 bases, and 12 bases lay in between. CDR3 length: 12 residues. Germline V CDR1 and CDR2: MDHEN, SYDVKM. The CDR3 loop is CASSLIRGGYTF. In DNA, the CDR3 is TGTGCCAGCAGCTTGATTAGGGGTGGCTACACCTTC.

In its sample, this clonotype was seen a few times. The rearrangement uses TRBV20-1 and TRBJ1-1; 8 bases map to TRBD1. CDR3 length equals 14 residues. J gave up 0 bases and V 4 bases, and 4 bases lay outside the gene matches. The germline V gene encodes CDR1 DFQATT and CDR2 SNEGSKA (reference sequence). This chain's CDR3 is CSATQGAMNTEAFF. Here the CDR3 DNA reads TGCAGTGCTACCCAGGGGGCGATGAACACTGAAGCTTTCTTT.

The chain couples TRBV7-9 to TRBJ2-5; TRBD2 matches 11 bases. Germline CDR1 and CDR2: SEHNR and FQNEAQ (reference sequence). This CDR3 contains 15 residues. The V gene end was trimmed by 5 bases and the J gene end by 5 bases; junction bases not matched to a gene: 7. CDR3 sequence: CASSVRLAGRETQYF. DNA of the CDR3: TGTGCCAGCAGCGTTCGACTAGCGGGAAGGGAGACCCAGTACTTC. The variable domain in full, with the rest retrieved from reference TRBV7-9 and TRBJ2-5, is DTGVSQNPRHKITKRGQNVTFRCDPISEHNRLYWYRQTLGQGPEFLTYFQNEAQLEKSRLLSDRFSAERPKGSFSTLEIQRTEQGDSAMYLCASSVRLAGRETQYFGPGTRLLVL.

This clonotype has more than one count but fewer than ten. The chain couples TRBV7-2 to TRBJ1-3, with 8 positions matching TRBD1. With 3 bases clipped from V and 3 bases from J, the junction kept 7 bases outside the gene matches. The CDR3 extends over 16 amino acids. Germline CDR1 is SGHTA and CDR2 is FQGNSA. The CDR3 spells CASSLGPDRGGNTIYF. As DNA, the CDR3 is TGTGCCAGCAGCTTGGGACCTGACAGGGGTGGAAACACCATATATTTT.

DNA for the CDR3: TGTGCCAGCAGTTTCAATAGCGGGGGGGTTGATGAGCAGTTCTTC. This gives the protein CASSFNSGGVDEQFF. The chain employs TRBV12-3 or TRBV12-4 and TRBJ2-1; TRBD2 matches at 11 bases. This CDR3 is built from 15 residues. The V and J ends lost 3 bases and 8 bases, in that order; junction bases with no gene match: 6.

The chain employs TRBV11-2 and TRBJ2-7; D uncertain. Per the germline V gene, CDR1 is SGHAT and CDR2 is FQNNGV. The CDR3 runs to 15 residues. The ends were cut back, 0 bases at V and 0 bases at J, with 9 bases in the middle. The CDR3 spells CASSLDGQPSYEQYF. The CDR3 DNA reads TGTGCCAGCAGCTTAGATGGGCAACCCTCCTACGAGCAGTACTTC.

This clonotype was seen a handful of times. J is TRBJ1-6 and V is TRBV7-2, with a tentative D call TRBD1 (5 bases). Trimming took off 5 bases at V and 7 bases at J, with 12 bases between the two ends. Germline V gene lookup returns CDR1 SGHTA and CDR2 FQGNSA. The CDR3 has 14 amino acids. The CDR3 coding sequence is TGTGCCAGCAGCCAAACAGGAAACAATTCACCCCTCCACTTT. This sequence encodes CASSQTGNNSPLHF. Full variable domain (remainder filled in from reference TRBV7-2 and TRBJ1-6): GAGVSQSPSNKVTEKGKDVELRCDPISGHTALYWYRQSLGQGLEFLIYFQGNSAPDKSGLPSDRFSAERTGGSVSTLTIQRTQQEDSAVYLCASSQTGNNSPLHFGNGTRLTVT.